One sample yielded the 4 T cell receptor beta chains listed below, sequenced in a study of identical twins. TCRdb itself ran the 5' RACE reads through MiXCR, one entry per CDR3 protein. The sample consists of 500,000 to 650,000 distinct CDR3 sequences, 20% to 25% of them appearing once. These same records also appear under a second study, on yellow fever vaccine responses in identical twins.

The material sequenced was CD4+ T cells sorted from blood. These receptors originate from a woman under 30 in good health.

The chain couples TRBV14 to TRBJ2-6; TRBD1 might be the D (6 bases). There are 18 residues in the CDR3. Germline values: CDR1 SGHDN, CDR2 FVKESK. Trimming took 2 bases from V and 0 from J, leaving 14 bases between them. CDR3 nucleotide sequence: TGTGCCAGCAGCCAAAGGATGGACAGCCTCTCTGGGGCCAACGTCCTGACTTTC. This translates into CASSQRMDSLSGANVLTF.

The rearrangement joins TRBV5-5 to TRBJ2-7; TRBD1 matches 9 bases. CDR3 length equals 14 residues. V was pared by 4 bases and J by 3 bases, with 5 bases of the junction left unmatched. In germline, CDR1 is SGHKS, CDR2 YYEKEE (reference sequence). CDR3 amino acids: CASSLGQGLYEQYV. CDR3 bases: TGTGCCAGCAGCCTTGGACAGGGGCTCTACGAGCAGTACGTC.

This clonotype has just a few counts. The rearrangement links TRBV18 to TRBJ2-5; 7 bases map to TRBD1. V was pared by 4 bases and J by 1 base, with 6 bases of the junction left unmatched. The CDR3 spans 15 residues. The germline gives CDR1 KGHSH, CDR2 LQKENI. This CDR3 is CASSLIRDSQETQYF. The DNA for the CDR3 is TGTGCCAGCTCACTTATCCGGGACAGCCAAGAGACCCAGTACTTC.

This clonotype was detected a few times. The gene calls are TRBV5-1 and TRBJ2-2, with 8 bases matching TRBD2. The CDR3 length is 16 residues. Losses at the gene ends were 5 bases for V and 1 base for J; bases not matched to a gene: 7. Germline CDR1 reads SGHRS; CDR2 reads YFSETQ. The CDR3 loop is CASRLTSGVNTGELFF. DNA of the CDR3: TGCGCCAGCAGATTAACTAGCGGAGTGAACACCGGGGAGCTGTTTTTT.